This T cell receptor beta chain was identified in a study of T cell responses to AZD1222 COVID-19 vaccine. Study context: Doses given second, at about 4 or about 12 weeks, were pooled. General study points: Only five or six individuals given AZD1222 were seropositive at baseline. The sample set comprised mostly white British donors with more females, and clonal diversity was possibly underestimated. Epitopes outside B.1.351 and B.1.1.7 mutated regions reportedly drew nearly half of spike TCRs.

The repertoire was sequenced with immunoSEQ multiplex PCR; TCRdb's copy has only in-frame clones and lacks some. The sample has about 130,000 clones, 80% to 90% seen once. Concerning this clone: The antigen is unknown.

The sequences come from peripheral blood, collected on day 0 of AZD1222 vaccination. This TCR was recovered from an adult in good health.

Written as DNA, the CDR3 is TGCGCCAGCAGCCCCCACCTCGTCAGGGCCCGATCTGGAAACACCATATATTTT. This codes for CASSPHLVRARSGNTIYF. This rearrangement joins TRBV23-1 to TRBJ1-3, with D possibly being TRBD1 (5 bases). TRBV23-1 is an ORF, and what it does is uncertain. This CDR3 has 18 residues. The V gene lost 6 bases and the J gene lost 1 base, with 22 bases spanning the gap.